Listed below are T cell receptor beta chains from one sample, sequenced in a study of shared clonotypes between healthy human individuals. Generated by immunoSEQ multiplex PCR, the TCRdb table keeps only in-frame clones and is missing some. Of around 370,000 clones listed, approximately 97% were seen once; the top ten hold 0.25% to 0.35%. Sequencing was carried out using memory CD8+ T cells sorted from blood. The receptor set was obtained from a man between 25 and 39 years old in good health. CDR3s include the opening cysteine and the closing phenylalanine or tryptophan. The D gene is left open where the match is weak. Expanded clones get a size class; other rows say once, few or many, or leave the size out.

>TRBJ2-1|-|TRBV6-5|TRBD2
CASSLLAGEDEQFF
TGTGCCAGCAGTTTACTAGCGGGAGAGGATGAGCAGTTCTTC
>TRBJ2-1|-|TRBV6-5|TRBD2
CASSQREGRVEQFF
TGTGCCAGCAGTCAGCGGGAGGGCCGGGTTGAGCAGTTCTTC
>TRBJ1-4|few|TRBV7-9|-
CASSLGTGRVFF
TGTGCCAGCAGCTTAGGAACCGGGAGGGTGTTTTTT
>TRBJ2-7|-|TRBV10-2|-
CASRSVGGLIYEQYF
TGCGCCAGTCGATCGGTGGGGGGTCTTATCTACGAGCAGTACTTC
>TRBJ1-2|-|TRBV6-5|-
CASSPQYSYGYTF
TGTGCCAGCAGTCCACAGTATTCCTATGGCTACACCTTC
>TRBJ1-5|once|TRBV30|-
CAWSWGVGQPQHF
TGTGCCTGGAGTTGGGGGGTTGGTCAGCCCCAGCATTTT
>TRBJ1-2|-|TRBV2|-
CASYLDSLYGYTF
TGTGCCAGCTATCTCGACAGTCTTTATGGCTACACCTTC
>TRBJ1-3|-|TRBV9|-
CASSVEVSQSSGNTIYF
TGTGCCAGCAGCGTAGAGGTCAGTCAAAGCTCTGGAAACACCATATATTTT
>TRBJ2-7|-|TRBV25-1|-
CASSEFLSSYEQYF
TGTGCCAGCAGTGAATTTTTGAGCTCCTACGAGCAGTACTTC
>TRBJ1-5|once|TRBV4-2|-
CASSQEQGYQPQHF
TGTGCCAGCAGCCAAGAACAGGGATATCAGCCCCAGCATTTT
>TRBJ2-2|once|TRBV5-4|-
CASSFQTGELFF
TGTGCCAGCAGCTTTCAAACAGGGGAGCTGTTTTTT
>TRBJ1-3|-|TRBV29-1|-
CSVADRFRNTIYF
TGCAGCGTGGCAGACAGGTTTAGAAACACCATATATTTT
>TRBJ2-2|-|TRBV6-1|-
CASTRERRTGELFF
TGTGCCAGCACACGGGAGCGGCGGACCGGGGAGCTGTTTTTT
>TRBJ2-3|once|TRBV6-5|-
CASSKLGGWTDTQYF
TGTGCCAGCAGTAAACTAGGAGGGTGGACAGATACGCAGTATTTT
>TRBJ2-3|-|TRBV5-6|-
CASSLEMLTSTDTQYF
TGTGCCAGCAGCTTAGAGATGCTCACTAGCACAGATACGCAGTATTTT
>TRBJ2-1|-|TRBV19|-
CASSAGRGNEQFF
TGTGCCAGTAGTGCCGGGAGAGGGAATGAGCAGTTCTTC
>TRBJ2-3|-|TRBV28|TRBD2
CASSLSGGAQYF
TGTGCCAGCAGTTTATCGGGAGGTGCGCAGTATTTT
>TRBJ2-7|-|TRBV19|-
CASGLSGSFHEQYF
TGTGCCAGTGGACTGTCGGGATCCTTTCACGAGCAGTACTTC
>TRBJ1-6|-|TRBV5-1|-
CASSLGEDSHSSYNSPLHF
TGCGCCAGCAGCTTGGGGGAGGACAGCCACAGCTCCTATAATTCACCCCTCCACTTT
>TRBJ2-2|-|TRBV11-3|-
CASSLALGGELFF
TGTGCCAGCAGCTTAGCCCTAGGCGGGGAGCTGTTTTTT